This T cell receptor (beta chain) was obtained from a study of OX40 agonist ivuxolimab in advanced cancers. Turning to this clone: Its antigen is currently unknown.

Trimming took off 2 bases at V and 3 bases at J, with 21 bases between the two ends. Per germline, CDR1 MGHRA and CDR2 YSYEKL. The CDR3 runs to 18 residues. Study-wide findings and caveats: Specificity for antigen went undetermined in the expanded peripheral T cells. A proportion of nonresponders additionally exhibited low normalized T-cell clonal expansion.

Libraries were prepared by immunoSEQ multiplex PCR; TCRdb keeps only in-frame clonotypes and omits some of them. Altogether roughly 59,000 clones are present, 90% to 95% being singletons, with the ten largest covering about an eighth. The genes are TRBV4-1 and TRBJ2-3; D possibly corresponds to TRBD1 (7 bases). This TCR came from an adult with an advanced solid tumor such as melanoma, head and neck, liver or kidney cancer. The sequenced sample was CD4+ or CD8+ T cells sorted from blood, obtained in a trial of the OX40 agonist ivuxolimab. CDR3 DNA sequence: TGCGCCAGCAGCCAACTTTCACTTGGACAGGAGGGTACAGATACGCAGTATTTT. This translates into CASSQLSLGQEGTDTQYF.